The 18 T cell receptor beta chains below come from one sample, sequenced in a study of cytomegalovirus exposure and HLA in healthy donors. Vbeta (60) and Jbeta (13) primers were used in the PCR. This table comes from immunoSEQ multiplex PCR, and its TCRdb copy is limited to in-frame clones, with some not included. The data show 220,000 or so clones, about 81% seen once. Specimen: PBMCs. The source of these receptors is a woman in her thirties or forties in good health and CMV-seronegative.

The rearrangement links TRBV19 to TRBJ2-7, with D possibly being TRBD2 (6 bases). The CDR3 loop spans 15 amino acids. V shed 0 bases and J shed 2 bases, with 11 bases lying between them. CDR1 and CDR2 (germline): LNHDA, SQIVND (reference sequence). The CDR3: CASSIDQGLTYEQYF. The CDR3 DNA sequence: TGTGCCAGTAGTATAGACCAGGGACTCACCTACGAGCAGTACTTC. The whole variable domain, filled in from reference TRBV19 and TRBJ2-7, reads DGGITQSPKYLFRKEGQNVTLSCEQNLNHDAMYWYRQDPGQGLRLIYYSQIVNDFQKGDIAEGYSVSREKKESFPLTVTSAQKNPTAFYLCASSIDQGLTYEQYFGPGTRLTVT.

The rearrangement links TRBV30 to TRBJ1-1; D remains unclear. The germline CDR1 and CDR2 sequences are GTSNPN and SVGIG (reference sequence). The CDR3 is made up of 13 amino acids. The germline V and J ends were trimmed by 6 bases and 0 bases, with 11 bases remaining between them. CDR3 sequence reads: CACGPVVNTEAFF. The CDR3 DNA follows: TGTGCCTGTGGCCCAGTGGTGAACACTGAAGCTTTCTTT.

This rearrangement joins TRBV18 to TRBJ1-3; D might be TRBD1 (5 bases). The germline CDR1 and CDR2 sequences are KGHSH and LQKENI. V was trimmed by 4 bases and J by 0 bases, leaving 13 bases between them. This CDR3 has 16 residues. The CDR3 region has the DNA TGTGCCAGCTCACGATCACCCAGGGACTCTGGAAACACCATATATTTT. Translation gives CASSRSPRDSGNTIYF.

DNA for the CDR3: TGTGCCATCGCCCTTACAAATAGGGGGACTAGCGGGTTTACCGGGGAGCTGTTTTTT. Translated: CAIALTNRGTSGFTGELFF. The chain links TRBV7-9 to TRBJ2-2; TRBD2 matches 12 bases. From germline, CDR1 is SEHNR and CDR2 FQNEAQ (reference sequence). V dropped 10 bases and J dropped 5; count of bases not matched to a gene: 20. The CDR3 spans 19 residues.

This chain uses TRBV5-1 with TRBJ1-1; D uncertain. Deletions cut 0 bases from V and 5 bases from J, with 11 bases between. This CDR3 spans 14 amino acids. Per germline, CDR1 SGHRS and CDR2 YFSETQ. The CDR3 DNA is TGCGCCAGCAGCTTGGTGTGGGCGCAAACTGAAGCTTTCTTT. This gives the protein CASSLVWAQTEAFF.

This sequence joins TRBV15 and TRBJ2-7; 8 bases align to TRBD2. The CDR3 is 16 amino acids. Germline V gene lookup returns CDR1 LNHNV and CDR2 YYDKDF (reference sequence). V lost 2 bases to trimming and J lost 0 bases; unmatched junction nucleotides: 6. CDR3 residues: CATSRMGTSGSYEQYF. In nucleotides, the CDR3 is TGTGCCACCAGCAGAATGGGAACTAGCGGCTCCTACGAGCAGTACTTC. Drawing the rest from reference TRBV15 and TRBJ2-7, the complete variable domain is DAMVIQNPRYQVTQFGKPVTLSCSQTLNHNVMYWYQQKSSQAPKLLFHYYDKDFNNEADTPDNFQSRRPNTSFCFLDIRSPGLGDTAMYLCATSRMGTSGSYEQYFGPGTRLTVT.

This clone was found once. This chain joins TRBV18 and TRBJ1-3; D is ambiguous. The length of the CDR3 is 17 residues. Germline lookup yields CDR1 KGHSH and CDR2 LQKENI. V shed 1 base and J shed 0 bases, with 13 bases lying between them. DNA of the CDR3: TGTGCCAGCTCACCACTTTCGGCCGGGGACTCTGGAAACACCATATATTTT. It is translated as CASSPLSAGDSGNTIYF.

This chain connects TRBV5-1 to TRBJ1-2; 7 positions match TRBD1. The CDR3 runs 16 residues. CDR1 is SGHRS, CDR2 YFSETQ, per germline. V was clipped by 0 bases and J by 0 bases; unmatched bases: 5. CDR3 sequence reads: CASSLEGQYTNYGYTF. The CDR3, as DNA: TGCGCCAGCAGCTTGGAGGGACAGTATACTAACTATGGCTACACCTTC.

The chain has TRBV7-3 and TRBJ2-3; 10 bases agree with TRBD2. Germline CDR1 is SGHTA and CDR2 is FQGTGA. V was pared by 0 bases and J by 0 bases, with 6 bases of the junction left unmatched. The length of the CDR3 is 18 residues. In nucleotides, the CDR3 is TGTGCCAGCAGCTTAACCCCCGGACTAGCGGCGAGCACAGATACGCAGTATTTT. Protein: CASSLTPGLAASTDTQYF.

V gene TRBV27 combines with J gene TRBJ2-7, with 8 bases that match TRBD2. Trimming took 4 bases from V and 4 from J; bases not matched to a gene: 6. Germline CDR1 MNHEY, CDR2 SMNVEV (reference sequence). The CDR3 is made up of 14 amino acids. CDR3 sequence (DNA): TGTGCCAGCAGTTGGGGACTAGTGATGTACGAGCAGTACTTC. This translates into CASSWGLVMYEQYF.

The genes are TRBV11-3 and TRBJ2-2; 12 bases are shared with TRBD2. The trim removed 4 bases at V and 6 bases at J, leaving 6 bases unmatched. The CDR3 is 16 residues long. The germline CDR1 and CDR2 sequences are SGHNT and YENEEA. The CDR3 here is CASSSGLAGGPGELFF. CDR3 nucleotide sequence: TGTGCCAGCAGCTCGGGTCTAGCGGGAGGGCCCGGGGAGCTGTTTTTT.

J is TRBJ1-1 and V is TRBV15; D gene unclear. Germline assignment: CDR1 LNHNV and CDR2 YYDKDF (reference sequence). The CDR3 covers 12 residues. V gave up 4 bases and J gave up 2 bases, with 5 bases separating them. For the CDR3, the DNA is TGTGCCACCAGCACGAGAAACACTGAAGCTTTCTTT. Its translation is CATSTRNTEAFF.

The rearrangement joins TRBV6-1 to TRBJ1-3; D is undetermined. Germline values: CDR1 MNHNS, CDR2 SASEGT. The CDR3 sequence is 15 residues long. Trimming removed 1 base from V and 0 bases from J, with 7 bases in between. The CDR3 loop reads CASSEVPVSGNTIYF. CDR3 DNA sequence: TGTGCCAGCAGTGAAGTCCCGGTCTCTGGAAACACCATATATTTT.

The chain links TRBV19 to TRBJ1-2, with D possibly TRBD1 on 5 matching bases. From germline, CDR1 is LNHDA and CDR2 SQIVND (reference sequence). Trimming stripped 5 bases from V and 4 bases from J, with 11 bases between. This CDR3 is 13 amino acids long. The CDR3 nucleotides are TGTGCCAGTAGTGCGGGACTTAGCTATGGCTACACCTTC. It encodes CASSAGLSYGYTF.

V usage is TRBV7-9 and J usage is TRBJ2-1; 11 nucleotides agree with TRBD2. Germline loops: CDR1 SEHNR, CDR2 FQNEAQ (reference sequence). V shed 5 bases and J 5 bases; nucleotides not matched to a gene: 5. The CDR3 is 15 amino acids. For the CDR3, the DNA is TGTGCCAGCAGCACTAGCGGGAGACCCCACAATGAGCAGTTCTTC. This sequence encodes CASSTSGRPHNEQFF.

This clone was found a few times. The chain uses TRBV7-9 and TRBJ1-6; D is perhaps TRBD1 (6 bases). Trimming stripped 2 bases from V and 6 bases from J, with 20 bases between. Germline loops: CDR1 SEHNR, CDR2 FQNEAQ (reference sequence). The CDR3 is 18 residues long. The CDR3 nucleotides read TGTGCCAGCAGCTTATCGGCGAGGGGGGGACACCTTAATTCACCCCTCCACTTT. This gives the protein CASSLSARGGHLNSPLHF.

CDR3 loop: CASSMGQGVMNEQFF. CDR3 nucleotides: TGTGCCAGCAGCATGGGACAGGGGGTTATGAATGAGCAGTTCTTC. V and J are TRBV11-2 and TRBJ2-1; 11 bases match TRBD1. V shed 5 bases, J shed 7 bases, and the junction held 7 bases outside the gene matches. CDR1 SGHAT and CDR2 FQNNGV come from the germline V gene. This CDR3 has 15 residues. The variable domain in full, completed from reference TRBV11-2 and TRBJ2-1, reads EAGVAQSPRYKIIEKRQSVAFWCNPISGHATLYWYQQILGQGPKLLIQFQNNGVVDDSQLPKDRFSAERLKGVDSTLKIQPAKLEDSAVYLCASSMGQGVMNEQFFGPGTRLTVL.

The chain is built from TRBV11-2 and TRBJ2-1; 9 nucleotides line up with TRBD2. Germline V gene lookup returns CDR1 SGHAT and CDR2 FQNNGV. With V trimmed by 0 bases and J by 9 bases, 12 bases remained unmatched. The length of the CDR3 is 17 residues. The chain's CDR3 is CASSLEGALAGFTEQFF. The CDR3 nucleotides are TGTGCCAGCAGCTTAGAAGGGGCCCTAGCGGGATTCACTGAGCAGTTCTTC.